This is a list of T cell receptor beta chains from one sample in a study of early T cells in non-severe SARS-CoV-2 infection. TCRdb called the 5' RACE reads again in MiXCR, with one record for every CDR3 protein. The sample shows about 66,000 distinct CDR3 sequences, around 18% of them seen only once. The sequencing used whole blood, collected at baseline. Receptors were obtained from an adult who was a healthcare worker with PCR-confirmed SARS-CoV-2 infection or an uninfected control (not recorded which). Both conserved end residues are part of each CDR3. A D gene is named only where the DNA matches it firmly. For some rows the clone size is stated as once, few or many, or as a class when expanded; others skip it.

j_gene | v_gene | abundance | d_gene | CDR3aa | CDR3nt
TRBJ2-3 | TRBV28 | NA | TRBD2 | CASGSTRGATDTQYF | TGTGCCAGCGGAAGTACGCGGGGGGCCACAGATACGCAGTATTTT
TRBJ1-1 | TRBV4-3 | few | TRBD1 | CASSQEQGATEAFF | TGCGCCAGCAGCCAAGAACAGGGGGCCACTGAAGCTTTCTTT
TRBJ2-3 | TRBV11-2 | NA | NA | CASSWGVNPRTDTQYF | TGTGCCAGCAGCTGGGGAGTTAATCCTCGCACAGATACGCAGTATTTT
TRBJ1-5 | TRBV20-1 | few | NA | CSARLPGTAAGNSNQPQHF | TGCAGTGCTAGACTTCCCGGGACCGCGGCAGGAAATAGCAATCAGCCCCAGCATTTT
TRBJ2-3 | TRBV3-1 | few | NA | CASSPNTNSDTQYF | TGTGCCAGCAGCCCCAACACGAATTCCGATACGCAGTATTTT
TRBJ1-2 | TRBV16 | many | NA | CASSQLKSGGYTF | TGTGCCAGCAGCCAATTAAAGTCGGGTGGCTACACCTTC
TRBJ2-1 | TRBV9 | many | TRBD2 | CASSVDSWRGRPNEQFF | TGTGCCAGCAGCGTAGACAGTTGGCGCGGGAGACCGAATGAGCAGTTCTTC
TRBJ1-6 | TRBV25-1 | NA | NA | CASSEFNRGNSPLHF | TGTGCCAGCAGTGAATTTAATAGGGGGAATTCACCCCTCCACTTT
TRBJ2-3 | TRBV7-8 | NA | TRBD2 | CASSKNSGFGIDTQYF | TGTGCCAGCAGCAAAAATAGCGGGTTCGGAATAGATACGCAGTATTTT
TRBJ2-2 | TRBV4-2 | NA | NA | CASSQDPALGPTGELFF | TGTGCCAGCAGCCAAGATCCGGCCTTGGGACCCACCGGGGAGCTGTTTTTT
TRBJ1-1 | TRBV28 | NA | NA | CASSLTRSNTEAFF | TGTGCCAGCAGTTTAACCAGGTCGAACACTGAAGCTTTCTTT
TRBJ2-3 | TRBV18 | few | TRBD1 | CASSPPRQGATDTQYF | TGTGCCAGCTCACCACCGCGGCAGGGGGCCACAGATACGCAGTATTTT
TRBJ1-5 | TRBV27 | NA | TRBD1 | CASSLRQGRQPQHF | TGTGCCAGCAGTTTACGACAGGGGAGGCAGCCCCAGCATTTT
TRBJ2-3 | TRBV18 | NA | NA | CASSPFSTDTQYF | TGTGCCAGCTCACCATTTAGCACAGATACGCAGTATTTT
TRBJ1-1 | TRBV5-4 | few | NA | CASSLQGSNTEAFF | TGTGCCAGCAGCTTGCAGGGTTCGAACACTGAAGCTTTCTTT
TRBJ1-5 | TRBV7-2 | NA | NA | CASSLSEINQPQHF | TGTGCCAGCAGCTTATCAGAGATCAATCAGCCCCAGCATTTT
TRBJ1-5 | TRBV7-2 | many | TRBD1 | CASSTGQKNQPQHF | TGTGCCAGCAGCACGGGACAGAAAAATCAGCCCCAGCATTTT
TRBJ2-1 | TRBV28 | NA | TRBD1 | CASSPPSGQGSYNEQFF | TGTGCCAGCAGTCCCCCATCGGGACAGGGATCCTACAATGAGCAGTTCTTC
TRBJ2-7 | TRBV5-1 | NA | NA | CASSPSGGTDYEQYF | TGCGCCAGCAGCCCGTCTGGGGGGACTGATTACGAGCAGTACTTC
TRBJ2-1 | TRBV6-1 | NA | NA | CASSDEMYNEQFF | TGTGCCAGCAGTGATGAAATGTACAATGAGCAGTTCTTC
TRBJ2-1 | TRBV6-1 | NA | NA | CASTRIDSRDEQFF | TGTGCCAGCACACGGATTGACAGCAGGGATGAGCAGTTCTTC
TRBJ2-3 | TRBV28 | NA | TRBD2 | CASRDYSTDTQYF | TGTGCCAGCCGGGACTACTCCACAGATACGCAGTATTTT
TRBJ2-7 | TRBV29-1 | NA | TRBD2 | CSVLPAGGYEQYF | TGCAGCGTTCTTCCAGCGGGAGGTTACGAGCAGTACTTC
TRBJ1-1 | TRBV6-5 | many | NA | CASRQNPGSTEAFF | TGTGCCAGCAGACAGAACCCGGGGAGCACTGAAGCTTTCTTT
TRBJ2-1 | TRBV11-3 | NA | NA | CASSFGGFDNEQFF | TGTGCCAGCAGCTTTGGAGGGTTCGACAATGAGCAGTTCTTC
TRBJ2-4 | TRBV6-2/TRBV6-3 | few | TRBD2 | CASTTGLAGALAKNIQYF | TGTGCCAGCACCACCGGACTAGCGGGGGCCCTAGCCAAAAACATTCAGTACTTC
TRBJ1-5 | TRBV12-3/TRBV12-4 | NA | NA | CASSFLGASNQPQHF | TGTGCCAGCAGTTTCCTGGGGGCTAGCAATCAGCCCCAGCATTTT
TRBJ2-2 | TRBV14 | few | NA | CASSQAWAVLTGELFF | TGTGCCAGCAGCCAAGCTTGGGCAGTCCTTACCGGGGAGCTGTTTTTT
TRBJ2-5 | TRBV12-3/TRBV12-4 | few | TRBD1 | CASSQTGGKETQYF | TGTGCCAGCAGTCAGACAGGGGGCAAGGAGACCCAGTACTTC
TRBJ2-7 | TRBV6-6 | NA | TRBD2 | CASRPPGLGRYEQYF | TGTGCCAGCAGGCCGCCGGGACTAGGTCGCTACGAGCAGTACTTC
TRBJ1-5 | TRBV20-1 | few | NA | CSARDRQDYQPQHF | TGCAGTGCTAGAGATAGACAGGATTATCAGCCCCAGCATTTT
TRBJ2-1 | TRBV20-1 | NA | NA | CSARALRGVFEQFF | TGCAGTGCTAGAGCCTTGAGGGGGGTTTTTGAGCAGTTCTTC
TRBJ2-7 | TRBV4-2 | NA | TRBD2 | CASSQAGTIYEQYF | TGTGCCAGCAGCCAAGCCGGGACTATCTACGAGCAGTACTTC
TRBJ1-2 | TRBV7-6 | NA | NA | CASSFTAGFGYTF | TGTGCCAGCAGCTTTACTGCCGGGTTTGGCTACACCTTC
TRBJ2-7 | TRBV11-2 | NA | NA | CASSLDGGGRYEQYF | TGTGCCAGCAGCTTAGATGGGGGGGGCCGCTACGAGCAGTACTTC
TRBJ1-4 | TRBV5-5 | NA | NA | CASSLARDEKLFF | TGTGCCAGCAGCTTGGCCAGGGATGAAAAACTGTTTTTT
TRBJ2-3 | TRBV7-8 | NA | NA | CASSLSSMDTQYF | TGTGCCAGCAGCCTCTCTAGCATGGATACGCAGTATTTT
TRBJ2-3 | TRBV6-1 | NA | NA | CASSVGQATGADTQYF | TGTGCCAGCAGTGTAGGGCAAGCCACAGGCGCAGATACGCAGTATTTT
TRBJ2-7 | TRBV10-1 | NA | NA | CASSVGGGSEQYF | TGCGCCAGCAGTGTCGGAGGGGGAAGCGAGCAGTACTTC
TRBJ2-7 | TRBV28 | NA | NA | CASSVGSSYEQYF | TGTGCCAGCAGTGTCGGTAGCTCCTACGAGCAGTACTTC
TRBJ2-1 | TRBV5-1 | few | NA | CASSLGGRGNEQFF | TGCGCCAGCAGCTTGGGAGGGCGCGGCAATGAGCAGTTCTTC
TRBJ1-1 | TRBV7-2 | NA | TRBD1 | CASSLASGGLAFF | TGTGCCAGCAGCTTAGCGTCAGGGGGTCTCGCTTTCTTT
TRBJ1-5 | TRBV28 | many | TRBD1 | CASSSAGQGNQPQHF | TGTGCCAGCAGTTCCGCGGGACAGGGCAATCAGCCCCAGCATTTT
TRBJ2-7 | TRBV7-2 | few | NA | CASSAQLGSEQYF | TGTGCCAGCAGCGCTCAATTGGGCTCCGAGCAGTACTTC
TRBJ2-1 | TRBV5-1 | NA | NA | CASSFTTSINNEQFF | TGCGCCAGCAGCTTTACCACTTCGATTAACAATGAGCAGTTCTTC
TRBJ2-6 | TRBV7-2 | few | NA | CASSLALGSGANVLTF | TGTGCCAGCAGCTTAGCGCTGGGGTCTGGGGCCAACGTCCTGACTTTC
TRBJ2-7 | TRBV5-1 | NA | TRBD2 | CASSLAVSGSNYEQYF | TGCGCCAGCAGCTTGGCAGTGAGCGGGAGCAATTACGAGCAGTACTTC
TRBJ1-1 | TRBV12-3/TRBV12-4 | NA | TRBD1 | CASSSRTGFTEAFF | TGTGCCAGCAGTTCGCGGACAGGATTCACTGAAGCTTTCTTT
TRBJ1-3 | TRBV12-3/TRBV12-4 | few | NA | CASSSTASYAIYF | TGTGCCAGCAGTTCCACAGCCTCATACGCCATATATTTT
TRBJ1-1 | TRBV20-1 | few | NA | CSASASTGNTEAFF | TGCAGTGCTAGTGCAAGCACAGGGAACACTGAAGCTTTCTTT
TRBJ1-1 | TRBV7-2 | few | TRBD1 | CASRPGQGDTEAFF | TGTGCCAGCAGGCCCGGACAGGGTGACACTGAAGCTTTCTTT
TRBJ1-2 | TRBV11-3 | many | NA | CASSLRQQANYGYTF | TGTGCCAGCAGCTTACGACAGCAAGCTAACTATGGCTACACCTTC
TRBJ1-5 | TRBV12-3/TRBV12-4 | few | NA | CASSLYAGNYSNQPQHF | TGTGCCAGCAGTTTATACGCGGGGAACTATAGCAATCAGCCCCAGCATTTT
TRBJ2-4 | TRBV19 | NA | NA | CASSIDARGASKNIQYF | TGTGCCAGTAGTATAGATGCGCGCGGGGCGTCCAAAAACATTCAGTACTTC
TRBJ1-6 | TRBV7-9 | few | NA | CASSPGGGGGSPLHF | TGTGCCAGCAGCCCGGGCGGGGGGGGCGGCTCACCCCTCCACTTT
TRBJ2-3 | TRBV19 | NA | NA | CATRGRVSTDTQYF | TGTGCCACCCGAGGGCGGGTTAGCACAGATACGCAGTATTTT
TRBJ2-5 | TRBV4-1 | NA | TRBD1 | CASSHFSDRGRLETQYF | TGCGCCAGCAGCCATTTCTCTGACAGGGGGCGCTTGGAGACCCAGTACTTC
TRBJ1-5 | TRBV7-9 | NA | NA | CASSTPRGSNQPQHF | TGTGCCAGCAGCACCCCGCGGGGGAGCAATCAGCCCCAGCATTTT
TRBJ2-2 | TRBV28 | few | NA | CASSLSRSTRSNTGELFF | TGTGCCAGCAGTCTATCACGATCCACGCGCTCCAACACCGGGGAGCTGTTTTTT
TRBJ2-7 | TRBV25-1 | NA | TRBD1 | CASSEFRTGSYEQYF | TGTGCCAGCAGTGAATTTCGGACAGGAAGCTACGAGCAGTACTTC